This T cell receptor beta chain was sequenced for a study of shared clonotypes between healthy human individuals. The naive CD8 subset, CD45RO-negative cells positively selected for CCR7, excluded terminally differentiated effector memory CD45RA+ cells. Concerning this clone itself: Its cognate antigen is unknown.

Broader study findings: Clonotype sharing levels among donors were expected to vary with sequencing depth. Since donors were few, the genetic and exposure-history diversity represented was limited. Rarefaction demonstrated incomplete sorted-subset sequencing despite large depth.

Generated by immunoSEQ multiplex PCR, the TCRdb table keeps only in-frame clones and is missing some. Of roughly 2.1 million clones in the sample, roughly 91% were seen once. Sequencing input: naive CD8+ T cells from PBMCs. The TCR was taken from a man younger than 30 in good health. Some clones in this sample may be carry-over from other donors' samples.

CDR3 loop: CASSLGLAVFNEQFF. The DNA for the CDR3 is TGTGCCAGCAGTTTAGGACTAGCGGTATTCAATGAGCAGTTCTTC. V and J are TRBV28 and TRBJ2-1; 10 bases align to TRBD2. Germline loops: CDR1 MDHEN, CDR2 SYDVKM. J lost 6 bases, V lost 2 bases, and 4 bases had no gene match. This CDR3 has 15 residues.